The next 22 T cell receptor beta chains were all read from a single sample in a study of shared clonotypes between healthy human individuals. Produced via immunoSEQ multiplex PCR; TCRdb's table is partial and in-frame only. The profile shows about 2,200,000 clones, about 92% of them singletons. CD45RO-negative, CCR7-selected cells formed the naive CD8 fraction, which excluded terminally differentiated effector memory CD45RA+ cells. The specimen was naive CD8+ T cells from PBMCs. The origin of the receptors is a man between 18 and 29 years old in good health. Some clones in this sample may be carry-over from other donors' samples.

The table lists this clone with a count of one. The chain links TRBV5-4 to TRBJ2-3; D is ambiguous. V was clipped by 1 base and J by 2 bases, with 5 bases between them. CDR3 length: 13 residues. CDR1 SGHNT and CDR2 YYREEE come from the germline V gene (reference sequence). CDR3 sequence (DNA): TGTGCCAGCAGCTTGATCCCCACAGATACGCAGTATTTT. Translated, it gives CASSLIPTDTQYF.

The rearrangement links TRBV30 to TRBJ2-7; maybe TRBD2 (6 bases). The germline V gene encodes CDR1 GTSNPN and CDR2 SVGIG (reference sequence). V was cut by 0 bases and J by 0 bases, with 12 bases left in between. This CDR3 is built from 15 residues. The CDR3 is CAWSVLGGTSYEQYF. CDR3 in DNA: TGTGCCTGGAGTGTACTGGGGGGAACCTCCTACGAGCAGTACTTC. The full variable domain, completed using reference TRBV30 and TRBJ2-7, is SQTIHQWPATLVQPVGSPLSLECTVEGTSNPNLYWYRQAAGRGLQLLFYSVGIGQISSEVPQNLSASRPQDRQFILSSKKLLLSDSGFYLCAWSVLGGTSYEQYFGPGTRLTVT.

This clone appeared once. The chain couples TRBV7-9 to TRBJ2-7, with 8 bases matching TRBD1. The CDR3 totals 14 residues. The germline CDR1 and CDR2 sequences are SEHNR and FQNEAQ (reference sequence). Trimming cost V 4 bases and J 6 bases; bases outside gene matches: 8. CDR3 bases: TGTGCCAGCAGCTGGACAGGGCCGGATGCCGAGCAGTACTTC. Residues: CASSWTGPDAEQYF.

The J gene is TRBJ2-5, the V gene TRBV9; D perhaps matches TRBD2 (5 bases). The CDR3 runs to 14 residues. Between the trimmed V and J ends, which lost 3 bases and 2 bases, there was a span of 11 bases. The V gene's germline CDR1 is SGDLS and CDR2 YYNGEE. The CDR3 loop is CASSDRTGQETQYF. The CDR3, as DNA: TGTGCCAGCAGCGATCGGACGGGACAAGAGACCCAGTACTTC.

J is TRBJ2-7 and V is TRBV5-1; D is perhaps TRBD1 or TRBD2 (6 bases each). Trimming took off 0 bases at V and 2 bases at J, with 12 bases between the two ends. In germline, CDR1 is SGHRS, CDR2 YFSETQ. The CDR3 is 15 residues long. CDR3: CASSLEGGPTYEQYF. Written as DNA, the CDR3 is TGCGCCAGCAGCTTGGAGGGGGGCCCGACCTACGAGCAGTACTTC.

A single count supports this clone. V gene TRBV7-9 combines with J gene TRBJ2-7; D is unclear. This CDR3 is 14 amino acids long. CDR1 and CDR2 (germline): SEHNR, FQNEAQ (reference sequence). Trimming removed 5 bases at V and 2 bases at J, with 13 bases between. The CDR3 nucleotides are TGTGCCAGCAGCCCCATGTCAGCAACCTACGAGCAGTACTTC. Amino acids: CASSPMSATYEQYF.

The chain recombines TRBV27 with TRBJ1-1, with 8 bases identical to TRBD1. The CDR3 contains 14 residues. In germline, CDR1 is MNHEY, CDR2 SMNVEV (reference sequence). V dropped 7 bases and J dropped 1; count of bases not matched to a gene: 5. CDR3 protein: CASTTTGENTEAFF. Here the CDR3 DNA reads TGTGCCAGCACCACGACAGGGGAGAACACTGAAGCTTTCTTT.

The chain combines TRBV9 with TRBJ2-2; 8 nucleotides align to TRBD2. J lost 4 bases, V lost 1 base, and 6 bases had no gene match. The CDR3 sequence is 16 residues long. CDR1 and CDR2 from the germline V gene are SGDLS and YYNGEE. The CDR3 is CASSVTAGVGTGELFF. Written as DNA, the CDR3 is TGTGCCAGCAGCGTAACAGCGGGAGTCGGCACCGGGGAGCTGTTTTTT.

This clone was found once. CDR3 sequence: CASSLGGLSGSDTQYF. The CDR3 bases are TGTGCCAGCAGCTTAGGGGGGCTCTCGGGGTCAGATACGCAGTATTTT. This chain links TRBV7-9 with TRBJ2-3, with a weak D call TRBD1 (6 bases). The CDR3 has 16 amino acids. Trimming left V 1 base short and J 4 bases short, with 15 bases between. Germline V CDR1 and CDR2: SEHNR, FQNEAQ (reference sequence).

This sequence joins TRBV27 and TRBJ2-1, with no clear D. Trimming removed 6 bases at V and 9 bases at J, with 9 bases between. Germline CDR1 is MNHEY and CDR2 is SMNVEV (reference sequence). The length of the CDR3 is 11 residues. The CDR3: CASSYNSEQFF. CDR3 DNA sequence: TGTGCCAGCAGCTACAACTCTGAGCAGTTCTTC.

The rearrangement uses TRBV7-9 and TRBJ2-7, with a weak D call TRBD2 (5 bases). Germline loops: CDR1 SEHNR, CDR2 FQNEAQ (reference sequence). V lost 5 bases and J 4 bases, leaving 18 bases between the germline ends. This CDR3 has 15 amino acids. In DNA form, the CDR3 reads TGTGCCAGCAGCGGGTCCGGGGTTCCTCTTTACGAGCAGTACTTC. It yields the protein CASSGSGVPLYEQYF.

V usage is TRBV28 and J usage is TRBJ1-5, with unresolved D. V was trimmed by 6 bases and J by 7 bases, leaving 16 bases between them. From germline, CDR1 is MDHEN and CDR2 SYDVKM. This CDR3 has 14 residues. The CDR3 reads CASSPAPDGQPQHF. The DNA of the CDR3 is TGTGCCAGCAGCCCAGCTCCGGACGGACAGCCCCAGCATTTT.

This chain links TRBV7-2 with TRBJ2-1; no clear D gene. The V gene's germline CDR1 is SGHTA and CDR2 FQGNSA. This CDR3 contains 14 residues. Trimming took off 0 bases at V and 4 bases at J, with 7 bases between the two ends. CDR3 protein: CASSLALLYNEQFF. In DNA, the CDR3 is TGTGCCAGCAGCTTAGCGTTACTGTACAATGAGCAGTTCTTC.

This chain connects TRBV6-5 to TRBJ2-1; maybe TRBD1 (6 bases). Germline lookup yields CDR1 MNHEY and CDR2 SVGAGI. V lost 4 bases to trimming and J lost 1 base, with 14 bases between them. CDR3 length: 16 amino acids. CDR3 region: CASSLSGAVSYNEQFF. The CDR3 nucleotides are TGTGCCAGCAGTTTGTCAGGGGCGGTATCCTACAATGAGCAGTTCTTC.

V is TRBV6-6 and J is TRBJ1-4, with a weak D call TRBD1 (6 bases). CDR1 and CDR2 from the germline V gene are MNHNY and SVGAGI (reference sequence). The CDR3 totals 14 residues. V was shortened by 2 bases and J by 7 bases, with 11 bases between the two germline ends. CDR3 DNA: TGTGCCAGCAGTTACAGCAGGGGTGGTGAAAAACTGTTTTTT. Its protein product is CASSYSRGGEKLFF.

V and J are TRBV9 and TRBJ2-1, with 8 bases matching TRBD2. The V and J ends lost 0 bases and 10 bases, in that order; junction bases with no gene match: 3. Germline V CDR1 and CDR2: SGDLS, YYNGEE. This CDR3 is 13 amino acids long. The CDR3, as DNA: TGTGCCAGCAGCGTAGAACTAGCGGAAGAGCAGTTCTTC. Protein sequence: CASSVELAEEQFF.

The J gene is TRBJ2-7, the V gene TRBV29-1, with 7 bases identical to TRBD1. The CDR3 spans 14 residues. From germline, CDR1 is SQVTM and CDR2 ANQGSEA. The ends lost 6 bases at V and 3 bases at J; junction bases unmatched: 11. The CDR3 DNA is TGCAGCGTGGGCACAGGGGCTCTTGGCTACGAGCAGTACTTC. It translates to CSVGTGALGYEQYF.

This chain uses TRBV27 with TRBJ2-7, with 9 bases that match TRBD1. Trimming at V came to 3 bases and at J to 5 bases, leaving 5 bases not matched to a gene. This CDR3 is built from 14 residues. Germline assignment: CDR1 MNHEY and CDR2 SMNVEV (reference sequence). In DNA, the CDR3 is TGTGCCAGCAGTTTGCGGACAGGGGAAAACGAGCAGTACTTC. Translation: CASSLRTGENEQYF.

This chain uses TRBV27 with TRBJ2-7; D not resolved. The length of the CDR3 is 16 residues. V was pared by 2 bases and J by 0 bases, with 14 bases between. Germline CDR1 and CDR2: MNHEY and SMNVEV (reference sequence). The CDR3 nucleotides are TGTGCCAGCAGTTTAGGGCGAGAGGTAAGCTCCTACGAGCAGTACTTC. Protein sequence: CASSLGREVSSYEQYF.

The J gene is TRBJ2-7, the V gene TRBV6-1, with D possibly called TRBD1 or TRBD2 (5 bases each). Trimming pared 8 bases from V and 0 bases from J, leaving 17 bases between. The germline gives CDR1 MNHNS, CDR2 SASEGT. CDR3 length equals 15 residues. This CDR3 reads CASRKGSHSSYEQYF. DNA for the CDR3: TGTGCCAGCCGAAAGGGGAGCCACAGCTCCTACGAGCAGTACTTC.

The V gene is TRBV7-6, the J gene TRBJ1-2; D is uncertain. The germline V gene has CDR1 SGHVS and CDR2 FNYEAQ. V was shortened by 1 base and J by 6 bases, with 9 bases between the two germline ends. This CDR3 spans 13 amino acids. This CDR3 is CASSLVTLDGYTF. CDR3 DNA sequence: TGTGCCAGCAGCTTAGTAACCTTGGATGGCTACACCTTC.

This chain links TRBV11-1 with TRBJ2-7, with D maybe TRBD2 (5 bases). The CDR3 spans 14 residues. The V gene lost 1 base and the J gene lost 1 base, with 8 bases spanning the gap. CDR1 and CDR2 from the germline V gene are SGHAT and FQDESV (reference sequence). The CDR3 sequence is CASSLGLFSYEQYF. The CDR3 DNA follows: TGTGCCAGCAGCTTAGGACTATTTTCCTACGAGCAGTACTTC.